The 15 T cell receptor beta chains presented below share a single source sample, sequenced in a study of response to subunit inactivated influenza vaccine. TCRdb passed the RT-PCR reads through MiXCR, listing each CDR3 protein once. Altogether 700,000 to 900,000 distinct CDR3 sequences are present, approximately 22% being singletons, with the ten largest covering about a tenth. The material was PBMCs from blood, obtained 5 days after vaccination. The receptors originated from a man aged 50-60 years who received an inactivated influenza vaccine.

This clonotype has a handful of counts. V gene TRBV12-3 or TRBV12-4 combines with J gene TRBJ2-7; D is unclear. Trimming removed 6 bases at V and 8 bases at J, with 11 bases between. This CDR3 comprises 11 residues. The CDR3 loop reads CASSKEEKQYF. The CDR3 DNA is TGTGCCAGCAGCAAAGAGGAAAAGCAGTACTTC.

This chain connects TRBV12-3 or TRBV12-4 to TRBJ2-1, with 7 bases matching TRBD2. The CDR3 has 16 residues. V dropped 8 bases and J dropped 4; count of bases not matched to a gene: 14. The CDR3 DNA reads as TGTGCCAGCCACGCGGGGCCTGGGACTACATACAATGAGCAGTTCTTC. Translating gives CASHAGPGTTYNEQFF.

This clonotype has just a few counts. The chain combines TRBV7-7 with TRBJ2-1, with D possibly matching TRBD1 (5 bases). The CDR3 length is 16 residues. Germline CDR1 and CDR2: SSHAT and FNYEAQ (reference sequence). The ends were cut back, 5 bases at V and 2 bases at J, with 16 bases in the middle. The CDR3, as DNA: TGTGCCAGCAGCCCCTGGCAGGGTGGACCCTACAATGAGCAGTTCTTC. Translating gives CASSPWQGGPYNEQFF.

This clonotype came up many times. The CDR3 DNA reads TGCAGCGTTGCGGGCGGGAGCTCCTACAATGAGCAGTTCTTC. It specifies CSVAGGSSYNEQFF. The chain joins TRBV29-1 to TRBJ2-1, with 7 bases that match TRBD2. The V gene's germline CDR1 is SQVTM and CDR2 ANQGSEA. The V gene end was trimmed by 4 bases and the J gene end by 0 bases; junction bases not matched to a gene: 3. CDR3 size: 14 residues.

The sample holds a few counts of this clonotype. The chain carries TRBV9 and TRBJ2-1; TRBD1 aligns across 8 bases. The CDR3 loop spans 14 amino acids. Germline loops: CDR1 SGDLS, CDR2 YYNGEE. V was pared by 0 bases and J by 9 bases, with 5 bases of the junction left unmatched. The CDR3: CASSVVGQGGEQFF. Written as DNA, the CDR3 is TGTGCCAGCAGCGTAGTTGGACAGGGAGGTGAGCAGTTCTTC.

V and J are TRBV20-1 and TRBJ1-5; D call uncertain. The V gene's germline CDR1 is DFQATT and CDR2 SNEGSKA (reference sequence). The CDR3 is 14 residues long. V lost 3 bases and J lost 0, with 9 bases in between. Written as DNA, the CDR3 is TGCAGTGCTAGTCGCCGGGTTAGCAATCAGCCCCAGCATTTT. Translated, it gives CSASRRVSNQPQHF.

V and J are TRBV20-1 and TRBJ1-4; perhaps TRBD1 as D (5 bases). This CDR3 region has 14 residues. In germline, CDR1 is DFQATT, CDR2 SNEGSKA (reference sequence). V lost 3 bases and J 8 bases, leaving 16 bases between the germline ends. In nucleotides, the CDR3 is TGCAGTGCTAGTCGTGGGGGAAGGGACGAAAAACTGTTTTTT. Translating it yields CSASRGGRDEKLFF.

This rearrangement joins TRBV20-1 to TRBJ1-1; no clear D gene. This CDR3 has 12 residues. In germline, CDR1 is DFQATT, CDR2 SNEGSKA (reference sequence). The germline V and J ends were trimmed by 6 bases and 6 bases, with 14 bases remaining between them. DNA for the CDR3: TGCAGTGCCAAAGGCACGAGTCCTGAAGCTTTCTTT. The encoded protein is CSAKGTSPEAFF.

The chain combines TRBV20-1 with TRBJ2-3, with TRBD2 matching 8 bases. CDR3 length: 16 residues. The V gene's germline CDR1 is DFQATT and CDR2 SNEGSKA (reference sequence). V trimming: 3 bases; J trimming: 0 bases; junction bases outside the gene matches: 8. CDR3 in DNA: TGCAGTGCTAGGGGGGAAATAGCGGGGAGCACAGATACGCAGTATTTT. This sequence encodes CSARGEIAGSTDTQYF.

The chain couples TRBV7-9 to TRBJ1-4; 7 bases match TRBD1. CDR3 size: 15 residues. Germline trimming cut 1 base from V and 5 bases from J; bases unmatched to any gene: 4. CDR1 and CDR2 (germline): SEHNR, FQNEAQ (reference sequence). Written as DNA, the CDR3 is TGTGCCAGCAGCTTAGAAGGCAGGGGGAATGAAAAACTGTTTTTT. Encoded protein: CASSLEGRGNEKLFF.

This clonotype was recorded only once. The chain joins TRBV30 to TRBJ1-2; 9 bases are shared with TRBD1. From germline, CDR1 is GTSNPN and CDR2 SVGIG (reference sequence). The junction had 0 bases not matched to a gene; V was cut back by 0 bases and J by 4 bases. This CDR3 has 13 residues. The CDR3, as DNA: TGTGCCTGGAGTGTGGACAGGGGCTATGGCTACACCTTC. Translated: CAWSVDRGYGYTF.

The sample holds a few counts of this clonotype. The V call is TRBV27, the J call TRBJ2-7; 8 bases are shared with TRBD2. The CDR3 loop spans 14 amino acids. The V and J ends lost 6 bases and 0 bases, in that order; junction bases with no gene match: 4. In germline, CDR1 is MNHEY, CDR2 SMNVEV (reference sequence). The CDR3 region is CASRPGGTSYEQYF. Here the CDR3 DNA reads TGTGCCAGCAGGCCGGGGGGGACCTCCTACGAGCAGTACTTC.

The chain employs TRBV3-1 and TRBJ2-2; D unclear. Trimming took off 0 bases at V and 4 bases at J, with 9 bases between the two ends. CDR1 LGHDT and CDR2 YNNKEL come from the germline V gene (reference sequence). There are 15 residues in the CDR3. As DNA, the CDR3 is TGTGCCAGCAGCCAAGAGCTTTTTAGCACCGGGGAGCTGTTTTTT. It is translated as CASSQELFSTGELFF.

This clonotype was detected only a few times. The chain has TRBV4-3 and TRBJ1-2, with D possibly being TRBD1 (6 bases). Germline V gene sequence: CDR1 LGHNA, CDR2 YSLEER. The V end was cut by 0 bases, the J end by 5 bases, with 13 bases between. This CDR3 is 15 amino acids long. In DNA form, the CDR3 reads TGCGCCAGCAGCCAAGATCACAGGGTGGGGTATGGCTACACCTTC. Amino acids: CASSQDHRVGYGYTF.

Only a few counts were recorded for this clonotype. The CDR3 is CASSSRLSSGRAREQFF. For the CDR3, the DNA is TGTGCCAGCAGCTCCCGGTTGTCTAGCGGGAGGGCCCGGGAGCAGTTCTTC. This sequence joins TRBV7-2 and TRBJ2-1; TRBD2 matches 12 bases. The V and J ends lost 4 bases and 10 bases, in that order; junction bases with no gene match: 14. The length of the CDR3 is 17 residues. Germline CDR1 and CDR2: SGHTA and FQGNSA.